This T cell receptor (beta chain) was sequenced for a study of PD-L1 blockade in urothelial cancer. Patients' cancers were locally advanced or metastatic urothelial carcinomas. V lost 7 bases, J lost 0 bases, and 5 bases stayed unmatched. The CDR3 is 14 amino acids. Germline lookup yields CDR1 LNHDA and CDR2 SQIVND (reference sequence). Produced via immunoSEQ multiplex PCR; TCRdb's table is partial and in-frame only. The repertoire consists of 30,000 to 45,000 clones, with 90% occurring once and the leading ten covering roughly 8%. Broader study findings: Greater 3-week expansion of tumor-associated blood clones was recorded for durable-benefit patients.

Remarks on this clone: Its antigen is still unknown.

The rearrangement joins TRBV19 to TRBJ2-7; the match to TRBD2 covers 8 bases. Here the sequenced sample was PBMCs, taken around atezolizumab (anti-PD-L1) treatment. The source is a man between 65 and 85 years old with urothelial cancer. The CDR3 region has the DNA TGTGCCAGTAAAAATAGCGGGACCTCCTACGAGCAGTACTTC. Its translation is CASKNSGTSYEQYF.